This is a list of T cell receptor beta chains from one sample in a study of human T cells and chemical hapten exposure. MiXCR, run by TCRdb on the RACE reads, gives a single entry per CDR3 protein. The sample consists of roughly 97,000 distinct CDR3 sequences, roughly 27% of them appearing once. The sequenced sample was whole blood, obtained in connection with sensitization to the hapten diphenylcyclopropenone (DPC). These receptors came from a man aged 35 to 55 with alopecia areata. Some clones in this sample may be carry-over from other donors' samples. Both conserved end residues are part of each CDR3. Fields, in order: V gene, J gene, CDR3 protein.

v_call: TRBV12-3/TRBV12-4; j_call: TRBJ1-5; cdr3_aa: CASSLVAADQPQHF
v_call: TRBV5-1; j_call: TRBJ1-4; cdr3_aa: CASSFDTKKLFF
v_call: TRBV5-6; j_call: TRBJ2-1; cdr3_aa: CASSYSTSGSINEQFF
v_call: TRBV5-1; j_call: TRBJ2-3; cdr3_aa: CASSRGTSGRGTDTQYF
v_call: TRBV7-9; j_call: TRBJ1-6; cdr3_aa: CASSWRDMGSPLHF
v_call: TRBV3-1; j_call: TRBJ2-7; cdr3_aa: CASSLFGEWQQYF
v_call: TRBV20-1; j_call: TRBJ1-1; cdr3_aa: CSARFSVNTEAFF
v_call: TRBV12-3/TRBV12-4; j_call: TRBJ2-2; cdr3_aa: CASSTKPGTGELFF
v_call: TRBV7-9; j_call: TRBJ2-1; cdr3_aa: CASSPPSGRANNEQFF
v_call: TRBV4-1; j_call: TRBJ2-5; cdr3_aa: CASSQLGEPTQYF
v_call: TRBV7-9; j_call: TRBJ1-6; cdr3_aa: CASSLDPRNSPLHF
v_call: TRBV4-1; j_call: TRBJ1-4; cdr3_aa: CASSQEPPGNSYANEKLFF
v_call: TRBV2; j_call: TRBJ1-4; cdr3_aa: CASSDGQWKQKLFF
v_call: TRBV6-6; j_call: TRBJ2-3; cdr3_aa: CASRVTGALQDTQYF
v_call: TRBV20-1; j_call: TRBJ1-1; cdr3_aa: CSAFAGGRTEAFF
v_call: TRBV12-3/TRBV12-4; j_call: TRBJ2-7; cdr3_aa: CASSPTHSYEQYF
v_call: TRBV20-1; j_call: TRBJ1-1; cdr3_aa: CSARPGPRGAFF
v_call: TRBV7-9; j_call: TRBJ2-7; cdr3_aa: CASSSTGTGGPEQYF
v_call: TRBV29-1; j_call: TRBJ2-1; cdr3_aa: CSVEGRLASHNEQFF
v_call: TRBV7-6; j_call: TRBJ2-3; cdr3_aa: CASSLEDSSTDTQYF
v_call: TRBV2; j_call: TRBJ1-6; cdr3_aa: CASSPLSDSPLHF
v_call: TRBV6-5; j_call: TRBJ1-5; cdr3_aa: CASSERGYRTRYSNQPQHF
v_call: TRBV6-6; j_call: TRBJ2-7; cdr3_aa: CASSPGLNSGRAYEQYF
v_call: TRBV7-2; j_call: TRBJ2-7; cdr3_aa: CASSLYLTSGSYEQYF
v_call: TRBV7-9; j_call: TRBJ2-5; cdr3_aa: CASSRTEPQETQYF
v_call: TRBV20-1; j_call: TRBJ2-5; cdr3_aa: CSARVKEDSYQETQYF
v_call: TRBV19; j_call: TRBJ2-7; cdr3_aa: CASSPGQGEAYEQYF
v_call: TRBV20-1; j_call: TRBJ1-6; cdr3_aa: CSPTTRGRTNSPLHF
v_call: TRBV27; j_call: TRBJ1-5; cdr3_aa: CASGVLRPSNQPQHF
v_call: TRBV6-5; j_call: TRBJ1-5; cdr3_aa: CASRHIRGTGDLYSNQPQHF
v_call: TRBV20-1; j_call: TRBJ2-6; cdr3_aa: CSAREGFGSGANVLTF
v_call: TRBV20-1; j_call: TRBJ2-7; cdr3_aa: CSPKARDSSYEQYF
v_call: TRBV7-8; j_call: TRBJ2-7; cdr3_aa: CASSLVARNYEQYF
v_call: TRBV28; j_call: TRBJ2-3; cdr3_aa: CASSLGQAADTQYF
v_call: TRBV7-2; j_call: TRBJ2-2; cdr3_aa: CASSLASGTNTGELFF
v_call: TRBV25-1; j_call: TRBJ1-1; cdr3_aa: CASSEWGDTEAFF
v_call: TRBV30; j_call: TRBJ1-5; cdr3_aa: CAWSVVGGSNQPQHF
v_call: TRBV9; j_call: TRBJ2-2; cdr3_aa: CASSVGTINTGELFF
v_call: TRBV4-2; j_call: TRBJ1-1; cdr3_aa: CASSQARVTEAFF
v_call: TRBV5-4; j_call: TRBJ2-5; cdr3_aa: CASRETSGETQYF
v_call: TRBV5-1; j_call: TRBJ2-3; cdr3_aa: CASSLGRGRADTQYF
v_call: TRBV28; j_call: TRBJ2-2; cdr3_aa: CASIGGNTGELFF
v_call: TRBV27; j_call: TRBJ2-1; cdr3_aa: CASSGGLTYNEQFF
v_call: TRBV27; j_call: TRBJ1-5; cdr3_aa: CASSWDSLRPQHF